Listed here are 4 T cell receptor beta chains from one sample, sequenced in a study of shared clonotypes between healthy human individuals. Assay: immunoSEQ multiplex PCR; the TCRdb copy retains only in-frame clones and omits some. The table includes under 1,900,000 clones, 98% detected once. Sequencing was carried out using naive CD4+ T cells sorted from blood. Stated subset: CD45RA+ positively selected. The receptors were sampled from a man under 40 in good health.

V and J are TRBV9 and TRBJ2-4; 12 bases fit TRBD2. The CDR3 has 15 residues. Germline V lookup: CDR1 SGDLS, CDR2 YYNGEE. With 4 bases clipped from V and 5 bases from J, the junction kept 4 bases outside the gene matches. CDR3 DNA: TGTGCCAGCAGCCTAGCGGGAGGGCAGGAAAACATTCAGTACTTC. Translation gives CASSLAGGQENIQYF.

The V call is TRBV29-1, the J call TRBJ1-1; D not resolved. Germline CDR1 is SQVTM and CDR2 is ANQGSEA. The ends were cut back, 5 bases at V and 6 bases at J, with 19 bases in the middle. The CDR3 totals 14 residues. The CDR3 loop is CSVFPHFRGAEAFF. CDR3 nucleotide sequence: TGCAGCGTTTTCCCCCACTTTCGGGGAGCTGAAGCTTTCTTT. Combining the CDR3 with reference TRBV29-1 and TRBJ1-1 gives the whole variable domain SAVISQKPSRDICQRGTSLTIQCQVDSQVTMMFWYRQQPGQSLTLIATANQGSEATYESGFVIDKFPISRPNLTFSTLTVSNMSPEDSSIYLCSVFPHFRGAEAFFGQGTRLTVV.

The chain carries TRBV5-7 and TRBJ2-1, with TRBD1 as a possible D gene (5 bases). TRBV5-7 is reported as an ORF; its role is uncertain. This CDR3 spans 15 amino acids. The V gene lost 4 bases and the J gene lost 0 bases, with 11 bases spanning the gap. The CDR3 DNA reads as TGTGCCAGCAGCCGCAGGGCAAGCTCCTACAATGAGCAGTTCTTC. Its translation is CASSRRASSYNEQFF.

The rearrangement joins TRBV9 to TRBJ2-2, with TRBD2 identical over 13 bases. V was pared by 0 bases and J by 5 bases, with 7 bases of the junction left unmatched. This CDR3 comprises 18 residues. Germline CDR1 is SGDLS and CDR2 is YYNGEE. The CDR3 protein is CASSVELAGGRRTGELFF. CDR3 DNA sequence: TGTGCCAGCAGCGTAGAACTAGCGGGAGGGCGACGGACCGGGGAGCTGTTTTTT.